Sequencing of this TCR beta chain was carried out in a study of CD8+CD57+ T cells in acquired aplastic anemia. Overall study context: Sorted CD4+ plus CD8+ cells gave DNA averaging roughly 3 ug. Notes on the study in general: Overlapping CD8+ CDR3 repertoires of patients and controls contained twenty-nine shared sequences. Significant differences in CD8+ Simpson's diversity were not observed between patients and controls.

CDR3 length equals 15 residues. Trimming cost V 1 base and J 4 bases, with 10 bases left between them. Genomic DNA, the template, was used for profiling of the TCR beta VDJ and CDR3. TCRdb re-called the reads with MiXCR, one entry per CDR3 protein. Of about 190,000 distinct CDR3 sequences listed, less than 60% are singletons. Patients selected for sequencing had displayed CD8+CD57+ cell expansion by flow cytometry. In all patients, the disease was severe acquired aplastic anemia. As for this clonotype: Its antigen is unidentified.

The genes are TRBV12-3 or TRBV12-4 and TRBJ2-2; no clear D gene. The sequence was collected from a human donor with aplastic anemia. The specimen sequenced was sorted CD4+, CD8+, or CD8+CD57+ T cells (not recorded which) from PBMCs. CDR3 amino acids: CASSLDLSGTGELFF. The CDR3 DNA sequence: TGTGCCAGCAGTTTAGATCTTTCAGGCACCGGGGAGCTGTTTTTT.